This TCR beta chain was sequenced in a study of blood T cell repertoires in COVID-19. Study at large: Sites across the United States, Italy and Spain contributed samples from acute and convalescent COVID-19.

Germline trimming cut 5 bases from V and 0 bases from J; bases unmatched to any gene: 6. The CDR3 is 15 amino acids. Germline CDR1 and CDR2: MGHDK and SYGVNS. Sequencing used immunoSEQ multiplex PCR; TCRdb keeps in-frame clones, though not all of them. Of approximately 100,000 clones in the sample, almost 95% were seen once. Sequencing input: peripheral blood. The sequence came from a middle-aged man with active COVID-19. The J gene is TRBJ2-7, the V gene TRBV25-1, with 8 bases aligning to TRBD2. The CDR3 DNA sequence: TGTGCCAGCAGTCTTAGCGGGGTCCCCTCCTACGAGCAGTACTTC. Its protein is CASSLSGVPSYEQYF.